This T cell receptor beta chain was identified during a study of blood T cell repertoires in COVID-19. Across the whole study: From the United States, Italy and Spain came samples of acute and convalescent COVID-19. The analysed material was cDNA or gDNA that came from T cells, B-cell-depleted T cells, or PBMCs.

Authors' processing steps: Amplification from reference gene primers served as the basis for estimated nucleated cell counts. Sequencing was performed with immunoSEQ multiplex PCR; in TCRdb, only in-frame clones are kept and a portion is missing. D and trimming come from the DNA, and the V and J calls and clone size come from that table. Of around 200,000 clones listed, about 88% are singletons. V shed 6 bases and J shed 4 bases, with 7 bases lying between them. The germline CDR1 and CDR2 sequences are MDHEN and SYDVKM. This CDR3 spans 11 amino acids. Individuals aged 18 to 89 years were recruited from 24 US areas.

Sequenced material: PBMCs or T cells enriched from blood (not recorded which). This chain uses TRBV28 with TRBJ2-7; unclear D gene. This TCR was sampled from a woman aged 35 to 49 with acute COVID-19. CDR3 bases: TGTGCCAGCAGCTCCTCGTACGAGCAGTACTTC. Its translation: CASSSSYEQYF.